These 14 T cell receptor beta chains came from one sample sequenced in a study of blood T cell repertoires in COVID-19. The repertoire was sequenced with immunoSEQ multiplex PCR; TCRdb's copy has only in-frame clones and lacks some. The sample has about 91,000 clones, 88% seen once. Sequencing was performed on peripheral blood. The receptors come from a woman in her 70s with acute or convalescent COVID-19.

This clone was recorded once. The chain combines TRBV9 with TRBJ2-1, with D uncertain. The CDR3 extends over 16 amino acids. CDR1 is SGDLS and CDR2 is YYNGEE in the germline V gene. V shed 4 bases and J shed 0 bases, with 14 bases lying between them. Here the CDR3 reads CASSPRTDNSYNEQFF. The CDR3, as DNA: TGTGCCAGCAGCCCCCGTACAGATAACTCCTACAATGAGCAGTTCTTC.

This clone has a handful of counts. V usage is TRBV28 and J usage is TRBJ2-7; 8 bases match TRBD2. This CDR3 spans 13 amino acids. Germline trimming cut 6 bases from V and 9 bases from J; bases unmatched to any gene: 10. Germline V gene lookup returns CDR1 MDHEN and CDR2 SYDVKM. The DNA of the CDR3 is TGTGCCAGCAGCAATAGCGGGACGGGGCCGCAGTACTTC. It encodes CASSNSGTGPQYF.

This clone was counted a few times. The V gene is TRBV28, the J gene TRBJ2-6; TRBD1 agrees at 9 bases. The CDR3 runs to 20 residues. Trimming at V came to 6 bases and at J to 0 bases, leaving 15 bases not matched to a gene. Per the germline V gene, CDR1 is MDHEN and CDR2 is SYDVKM. The CDR3 nucleotides read TGTGCCAGCAGCCATCGTCTGGGGACAGGGATTAGCTCTGGGGCCAACGTCCTGACTTTC. Translation: CASSHRLGTGISSGANVLTF. Combining the CDR3 with reference TRBV28 and TRBJ2-6 gives the whole variable domain DVKVTQSSRYLVKRTGEKVFLECVQDMDHENMFWYRQDPGLGLRLIYFSYDVKMKEKGDIPEGYSVSREKKERFSLILESASTNQTSMYLCASSHRLGTGISSGANVLTFGAGSRLTVL.

The rearrangement uses TRBV7-3 and TRBJ2-1; TRBD2 matches 9 bases. CDR1 is SGHTA and CDR2 is FQGTGA in the germline V gene. The length of the CDR3 is 15 residues. The trim removed 1 base at V and 7 bases at J, leaving 5 bases unmatched. This chain's CDR3 is CASSLMVTSGNEQFF. The CDR3 bases are TGTGCCAGCAGCTTAATGGTGACTAGCGGTAATGAGCAGTTCTTC.

Concerning this clone: This specimen includes other DNA sequences encoding the same CDR3. The chain joins TRBV14 to TRBJ2-1; 7 bases line up with TRBD2. The CDR3 length is 16 residues. Germline V CDR1 and CDR2: SGHDN, FVKESK. V trimming: 1 base; J trimming: 4 bases; junction bases outside the gene matches: 7. For the CDR3, the DNA is TGTGCCAGCAGCCAAGGTTGGGCGGGGGATTACAATGAGCAGTTCTTC. Its translation: CASSQGWAGDYNEQFF.

This clone was recorded once. This sequence joins TRBV6-1 and TRBJ2-5; D perhaps matches TRBD1 (7 bases). Germline V gene sequence: CDR1 MNHNS, CDR2 SASEGT. The germline V and J ends were trimmed by 1 base and 5 bases, with 11 bases remaining between them. The CDR3 is 14 amino acids. The CDR3 coding sequence is TGTGCCAGCAGTGAAGTGCCAGGGGGGGAGACCCAGTACTTC. Residues: CASSEVPGGETQYF.

This sequence joins TRBV7-8 and TRBJ2-1; TRBD2 aligns across 11 bases. There are 17 residues in the CDR3. Trimming took 5 bases from V and 1 from J; bases not matched to a gene: 7. The V gene's germline CDR1 is SGHVS and CDR2 FQNEAQ. The DNA of the CDR3 is TGTGCCAGCAGCCCTCAACTAGCGGGAGAGTCCTACAATGAGCAGTTCTTC. Translated: CASSPQLAGESYNEQFF. The complete variable domain, with remaining parts taken from reference TRBV7-8 and TRBJ2-1, reads GAGVSQSPRYKVAKRGQDVALRCDPISGHVSLFWYQQALGQGPEFLTYFQNEAQLDKSGLPSDRFFAERPEGSVSTLKIQRTQQEDSAVYLCASSPQLAGESYNEQFFGPGTRLTVL.

The V gene is TRBV4-1, the J gene TRBJ2-3, with no clear D. V gave up 1 base and J gave up 0 bases, with 5 bases separating them. This CDR3 region has 14 residues. Germline V gene sequence: CDR1 MGHRA, CDR2 YSYEKL. CDR3 in DNA: TGCGCCAGCAGCCAAGGGCGGAGCACAGATACGCAGTATTTT. It encodes CASSQGRSTDTQYF.

The chain has TRBV3-1 (or the pseudogene TRBV3-2) and TRBJ2-7; 10 nucleotides align to TRBD2. The CDR3 contains 18 residues. The germline V gene encodes CDR1 LGHDT and CDR2 YNNKEL (reference sequence). V lost 1 base, J lost 0 bases, and 9 bases stayed unmatched. This CDR3 reads CASSQGLAGAQGSYEQYF. CDR3 bases: TGTGCCAGCAGCCAAGGGCTAGCGGGGGCCCAAGGCTCCTACGAGCAGTACTTC.

This chain links TRBV30 with TRBJ1-2; D gene ambiguous. Trimming removed 3 bases at V and 2 bases at J, with 10 bases between. Germline V CDR1 and CDR2: GTSNPN, SVGIG (reference sequence). The CDR3 is made up of 13 amino acids. CDR3 residues: CAWSPTQNYGYTF. Here the CDR3 DNA reads TGTGCCTGGAGCCCGACACAGAACTATGGCTACACCTTC.

This clone was seen only once. The chain couples TRBV24-1 to TRBJ1-1; TRBD1 might be the D (5 bases). The CDR3 sequence is 11 residues long. CDR1 and CDR2 (germline): KGHDR, SFDVKD. Between the trimmed V and J ends, which lost 4 bases and 8 bases, there was a span of 7 bases. The CDR3 nucleotides are TGTGCCACCAGTGAAGGACACGAAGCTTTCTTT. It codes for CATSEGHEAFF.

The chain links TRBV3-1 (or the pseudogene TRBV3-2) to TRBJ2-1; 7 positions match TRBD2. After removal of 10 bases from V and 6 bases from J, the junction contained 9 bases not matched to a gene. CDR1 is LGHDT and CDR2 is YNNKEL in the germline V gene (reference sequence). The CDR3 spans 13 residues. The CDR3 nucleotides read TGTGCCACACTAAGACGCGGGGGCAATGAGCAGTTCTTC. The encoded protein is CATLRRGGNEQFF.

The rearrangement links TRBV30 to TRBJ1-5; D may be TRBD1 (5 bases). Trimming left V 4 bases short and J 5 bases short, with 12 bases between. Germline CDR1 is GTSNPN and CDR2 is SVGIG (reference sequence). This CDR3 region has 13 residues. In nucleotides, the CDR3 is TGTGCCTGGACTAGACAGCCCGATCAGCCCCAGCATTTT. As protein: CAWTRQPDQPQHF.

This chain connects TRBV11-2 to TRBJ1-1; D possibly corresponds to TRBD1 (5 bases). There are 14 residues in the CDR3. V shed 5 bases and J shed 3 bases, with 13 bases lying between them. The germline V gene has CDR1 SGHAT and CDR2 FQNNGV. The DNA of the CDR3 is TGTGCCAGCAGCCCTGGGGGGGGATACACTGAAGCTTTCTTT. Translated, it gives CASSPGGGYTEAFF.